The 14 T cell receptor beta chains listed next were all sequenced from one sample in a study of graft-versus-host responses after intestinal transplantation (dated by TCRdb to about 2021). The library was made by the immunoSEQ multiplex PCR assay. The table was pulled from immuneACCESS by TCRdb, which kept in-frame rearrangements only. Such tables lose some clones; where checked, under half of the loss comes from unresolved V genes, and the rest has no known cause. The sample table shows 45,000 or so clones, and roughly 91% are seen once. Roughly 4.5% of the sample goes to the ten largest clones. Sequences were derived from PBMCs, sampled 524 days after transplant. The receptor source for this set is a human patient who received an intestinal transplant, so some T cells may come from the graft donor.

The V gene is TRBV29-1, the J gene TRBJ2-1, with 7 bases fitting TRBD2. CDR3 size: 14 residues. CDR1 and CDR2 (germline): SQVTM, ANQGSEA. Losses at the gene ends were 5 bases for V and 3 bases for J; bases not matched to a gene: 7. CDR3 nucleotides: TGCAGCGTTTATGAAGCGGGATTCTACAATGAGCAGTTCTTC. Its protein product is CSVYEAGFYNEQFF.

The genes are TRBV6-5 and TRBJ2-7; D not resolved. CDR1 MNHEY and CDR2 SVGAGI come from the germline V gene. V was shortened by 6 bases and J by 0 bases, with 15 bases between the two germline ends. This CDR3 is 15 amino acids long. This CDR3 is CASRHLETPSYEQYF. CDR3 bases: TGTGCCAGCAGACACCTAGAAACCCCCTCCTACGAGCAGTACTTC.

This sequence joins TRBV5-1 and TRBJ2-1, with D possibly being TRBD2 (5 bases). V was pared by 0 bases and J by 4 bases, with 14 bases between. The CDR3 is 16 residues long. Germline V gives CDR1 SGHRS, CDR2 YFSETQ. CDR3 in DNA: TGCGCCAGCAGCTTGGTATCCAGCGGCTATTACAATGAGCAGTTCTTC. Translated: CASSLVSSGYYNEQFF. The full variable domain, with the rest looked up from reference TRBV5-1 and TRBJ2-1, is KAGVTQTPRYLIKTRGQQVTLSCSPISGHRSVSWYQQTPGQGLQFLFEYFSETQRNKGNFPGRFSGRQFSNSRSEMNVSTLELGDSALYLCASSLVSSGYYNEQFFGPGTRLTVL.

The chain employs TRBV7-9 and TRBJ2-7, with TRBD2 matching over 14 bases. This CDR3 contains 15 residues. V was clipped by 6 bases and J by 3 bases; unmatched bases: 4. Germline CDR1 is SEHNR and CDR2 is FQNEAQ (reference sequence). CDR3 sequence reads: CASRAGLAGVYEQYF. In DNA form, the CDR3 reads TGTGCCAGCAGGGCGGGACTAGCGGGAGTCTACGAGCAGTACTTC.

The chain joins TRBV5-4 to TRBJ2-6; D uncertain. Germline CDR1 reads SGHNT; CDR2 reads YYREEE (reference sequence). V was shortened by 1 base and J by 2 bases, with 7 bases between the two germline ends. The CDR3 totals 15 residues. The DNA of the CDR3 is TGTGCCAGCAGCTTGAAACCCCCTGGGGCCAACGTCCTGACTTTC. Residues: CASSLKPPGANVLTF.

Here the CDR3 reads CSVLGTRGANYGYTF. CDR3 in DNA: TGCAGCGTCCTCGGGACCCGGGGGGCTAACTATGGCTACACCTTC. The V call is TRBV29-1, the J call TRBJ1-2, with D possibly being TRBD1 (5 bases). Germline CDR1 reads SQVTM; CDR2 reads ANQGSEA. The CDR3 runs to 15 residues. Trimming stripped 6 bases from V and 0 bases from J, with 17 bases between.

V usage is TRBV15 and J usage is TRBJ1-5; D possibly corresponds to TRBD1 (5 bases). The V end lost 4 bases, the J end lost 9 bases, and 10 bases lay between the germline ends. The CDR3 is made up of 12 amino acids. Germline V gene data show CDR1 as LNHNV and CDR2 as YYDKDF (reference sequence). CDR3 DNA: TGTGCCACCAGCAACACTAGGGGGCCCCAGCATTTT. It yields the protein CATSNTRGPQHF. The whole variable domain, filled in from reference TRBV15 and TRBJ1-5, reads DAMVIQNPRYQVTQFGKPVTLSCSQTLNHNVMYWYQQKSSQAPKLLFHYYDKDFNNEADTPDNFQSRRPNTSFCFLDIRSPGLGDTAMYLCATSNTRGPQHFGDGTRLSIL.

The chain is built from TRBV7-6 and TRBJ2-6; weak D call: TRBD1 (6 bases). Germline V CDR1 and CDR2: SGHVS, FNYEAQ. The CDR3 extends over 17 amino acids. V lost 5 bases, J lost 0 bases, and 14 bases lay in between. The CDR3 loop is CASSPGEPHSGANVLTF. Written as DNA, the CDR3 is TGTGCCAGCAGCCCAGGGGAACCCCACTCTGGGGCCAACGTCCTGACTTTC. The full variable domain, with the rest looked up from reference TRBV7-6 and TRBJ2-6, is GAGVSQSPRYKVTKRGQDVALRCDPISGHVSLYWYRQALGQGPEFLTYFNYEAQQDKSGLPNDRFSAERPEGSISTLTIQRTEQRDSAMYRCASSPGEPHSGANVLTFGAGSRLTVL.

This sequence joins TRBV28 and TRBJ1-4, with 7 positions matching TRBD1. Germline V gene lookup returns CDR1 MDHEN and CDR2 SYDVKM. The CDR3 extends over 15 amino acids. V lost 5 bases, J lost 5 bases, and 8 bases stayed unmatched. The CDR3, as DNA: TGTGCCAGCAGTGGGGGGGACAGTTCAAATGAAAAACTGTTTTTT. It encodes CASSGGDSSNEKLFF.

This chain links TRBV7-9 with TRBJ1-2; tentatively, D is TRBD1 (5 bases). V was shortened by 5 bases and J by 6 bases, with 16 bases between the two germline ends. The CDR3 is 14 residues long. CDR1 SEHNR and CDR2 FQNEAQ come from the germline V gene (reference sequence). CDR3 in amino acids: CASSPTGTTNGYTF. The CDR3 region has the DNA TGTGCCAGCAGCCCAACCGGGACTACAAATGGCTACACCTTC.

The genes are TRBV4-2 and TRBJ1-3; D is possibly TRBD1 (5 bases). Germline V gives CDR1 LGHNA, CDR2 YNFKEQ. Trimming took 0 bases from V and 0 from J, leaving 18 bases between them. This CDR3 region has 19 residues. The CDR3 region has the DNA TGTGCCAGCAGCCAAGATGGTAGCGGAGGGGTAGGCTCTGGAAACACCATATATTTT. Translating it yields CASSQDGSGGVGSGNTIYF.

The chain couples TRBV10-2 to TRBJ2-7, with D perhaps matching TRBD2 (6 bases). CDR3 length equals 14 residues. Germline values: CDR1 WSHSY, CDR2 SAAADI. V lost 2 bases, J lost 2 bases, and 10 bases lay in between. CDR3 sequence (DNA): TGCGCCAGCAGTGAGGGGGGGTTTACCTACGAGCAGTACTTC. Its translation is CASSEGGFTYEQYF.

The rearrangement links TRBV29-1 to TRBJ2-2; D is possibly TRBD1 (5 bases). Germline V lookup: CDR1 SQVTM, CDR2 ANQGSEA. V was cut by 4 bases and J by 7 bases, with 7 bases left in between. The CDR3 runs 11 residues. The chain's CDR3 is CSVGRDGELFF. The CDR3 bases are TGCAGCGTTGGCAGGGACGGGGAGCTGTTTTTT.

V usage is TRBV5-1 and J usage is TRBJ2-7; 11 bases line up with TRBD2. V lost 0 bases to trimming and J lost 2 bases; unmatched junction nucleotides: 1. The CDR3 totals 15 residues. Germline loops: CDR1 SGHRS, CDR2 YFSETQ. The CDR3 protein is CASSLATSGTYEQYF. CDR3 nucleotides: TGCGCCAGCAGCTTGGCGACTAGCGGGACCTACGAGCAGTACTTC.